The rows below give T cell receptor beta chains drawn from one sample of a study of blood T cell repertoires in COVID-19. Clones were sequenced by immunoSEQ multiplex PCR, and TCRdb holds only the in-frame ones, with some missing. The sample has 300,000 to 400,000 clones; approximately 86% are singletons. Sequencing was carried out using peripheral blood. These TCRs come from a woman in her sixties or seventies with COVID-19, enrolled during active disease. The CDR3 runs from the conserved cysteine through the conserved F or W. A D gene is named only where the DNA matches it firmly. Clone size, where shown, is once, few, many, or a class for clones that have expanded.

clone_size	j_call	cdr3_length	v_call	d_call	cdr3_nt	cdr3_aa
.	TRBJ2-1	16	TRBV7-3	TRBD2	TGTGCCAGCAGCTTAACGACTAGCGGGGTATACAATGAGCAGTTCTTC	CASSLTTSGVYNEQFF
.	TRBJ2-7	16	TRBV9	.	TGTGCCAGCAGCGTAGGGGGAGGGGGTGCCTCCTACGAGCAGTACTTC	CASSVGGGGASYEQYF
.	TRBJ2-5	15	TRBV7-2	.	TGTGCCAGCAGCTTTTATTTAGGGGGGGGAGAGACCCAGTACTTC	CASSFYLGGGETQYF
.	TRBJ2-3	18	TRBV2	TRBD1	TGTGCCAGCAGTGAAGAGGCCCTGACAGGGGGCGGGCAGGATACGCAGTATTTT	CASSEEALTGGGQDTQYF
.	TRBJ1-1	11	TRBV21-1	.	TGTGCCAGCAGCAATATTACTGAAGCTTTCTTT	CASSNITEAFF
once	TRBJ2-2	15	TRBV9	TRBD1	TGTGCCAGCAGCATCCGGACAGGGGCCTACGGGGAGCTGTTTTTT	CASSIRTGAYGELFF
few	TRBJ1-1	13	TRBV7-9	.	TGTGCCAGCAGCCCAGTAGGGGTAACTGAAGCTTTCTTT	CASSPVGVTEAFF
.	TRBJ2-1	15	TRBV6-4	TRBD2	TGTGCCAGCAGCCTAGCGGGGGGTGGTTACAATGAGCAGTTCTTC	CASSLAGGGYNEQFF
.	TRBJ1-2	17	TRBV18	TRBD1	TGTGCCAGCTCACCTAATGGACAGGGGGTAATCGGCTATGGCTACACCTTC	CASSPNGQGVIGYGYTF
.	TRBJ1-5	16	TRBV7-9	TRBD1	TGTGCCAGCAGCCCCTCGGGACAGGGTGGGAATCAGCCCCAGCATTTT	CASSPSGQGGNQPQHF
once	TRBJ1-4	15	TRBV7-9	.	TGTGCCAGCAGCTTCCCTAAGGGAGCTTATGAAAAACTGTTTTTT	CASSFPKGAYEKLFF
.	TRBJ2-3	16	TRBV11-2	TRBD2	TGTGCCAGCAGCTTAGGAGCGGGGGGGCCGGGAGATACGCAGTATTTT	CASSLGAGGPGDTQYF
once	TRBJ1-2	14	TRBV7-9	TRBD1	TGTGCCAGCAGCTCGGGACAGGGAAACTATGGCTACACCTTC	CASSSGQGNYGYTF
many	TRBJ1-2	16	TRBV10-3	.	TGTGCCATCAGTGATACGGAGGGCGCAGGGTTCTTCGGCTACACCTTC	CAISDTEGAGFFGYTF
.	TRBJ1-6	16	TRBV10-3	TRBD1	TGTGCCATCAGAACCGGGACAGGATCATTAAATTCACCCCTCCACTTT	CAIRTGTGSLNSPLHF
.	TRBJ1-5	15	TRBV18	.	TGTGCCAGCTCACCTACACGATTCCCCAATCAGCCCCAGCATTTT	CASSPTRFPNQPQHF
.	TRBJ1-3	16	TRBV4-1	TRBD1	TGCGCCAGCAGCCAAGATTCAGGGACAGGGGGAAACACCATATATTTT	CASSQDSGTGGNTIYF
.	TRBJ1-2	13	TRBV5-1	TRBD1	TGCGCCAGCAGCACGGGACAGGGACAGGGCTACACCTTC	CASSTGQGQGYTF
.	TRBJ1-1	12	TRBV11-2	.	TGTGCCAGCCCCGTTCGAGGCACTGAAGCTTTCTTT	CASPVRGTEAFF
.	TRBJ2-3	14	TRBV6-5	TRBD1	TGTGCCAGCACCTTAACAGGGGACACAGATACGCAGTATTTT	CASTLTGDTDTQYF
.	TRBJ2-1	13	TRBV2	TRBD2	TGTGTCCCGCCCGGGACTAGCGGGGGCCCGCAGTTCTTC	CVPPGTSGGPQFF
.	TRBJ2-3	15	TRBV4-3	.	TGCGCCAGCAGCCAAGCTAGGGGGAAGACAGATACGCAGTATTTT	CASSQARGKTDTQYF
.	TRBJ1-6	18	TRBV27	TRBD1	TGTGCCAGCAGTGAACAGGGGGCTACTAGGTCCTATAATTCACCCCTCCACTTT	CASSEQGATRSYNSPLHF
.	TRBJ1-2	13	TRBV6-6	.	TGTGCCAGCAGTTCCCACACAGACTATGGCTACACCTTC	CASSSHTDYGYTF
.	TRBJ2-5	17	TRBV4-2	TRBD2	TGTGCCAGCAGCCAAGATTGGAGCGGGGCGGCCCAAGAGACCCAGTACTTC	CASSQDWSGAAQETQYF
.	TRBJ1-2	13	TRBV18	.	TGTGCCAGCTCAATTGACAGGACCTATGGCTACACCTTC	CASSIDRTYGYTF
.	TRBJ1-2	13	TRBV9	.	TGTGCCAGCAACGAGGGATCAAACTATGGCTACACCTTC	CASNEGSNYGYTF
.	TRBJ1-3	15	TRBV7-9	TRBD1	TGTGCCAGCAGCTTAGGCCAGGGGGCCGGAAACACCATATATTTT	CASSLGQGAGNTIYF
.	TRBJ2-5	12	TRBV2	.	TGTGCCAGCAGTGACAGCCAAGAGACCCAGTACTTC	CASSDSQETQYF
.	TRBJ1-2	15	TRBV27	TRBD1	TGTGCCAGCAGTCCCGGGACAGGGACTAACTATGGCTACACCTTC	CASSPGTGTNYGYTF
few	TRBJ2-1	13	TRBV10-3	TRBD1	TGTGCCGTCGGGACAGGGGGCTTCAATGAGCAGTTCTTC	CAVGTGGFNEQFF
.	TRBJ2-3	15	TRBV5-1	TRBD2	TGCGCCAGCAGCTTGTCCAGCGGGGGGAAAGATACGCAGTATTTT	CASSLSSGGKDTQYF
once	TRBJ2-5	15	TRBV9	TRBD1	TGTGCCAGCAGCGCCGGGACAGGGGTTGTAGAGACCCAGTACTTC	CASSAGTGVVETQYF
.	TRBJ1-1	16	TRBV15	.	TGTGCCACCAGCAGAGAAATGACAGACAGGAACACTGAAGCTTTCTTT	CATSREMTDRNTEAFF
.	TRBJ1-2	15	TRBV19	.	TGTGCCAGTAGTATCCAGCAGGCCGAGAACTATGGCTACACCTTC	CASSIQQAENYGYTF
few	TRBJ2-7	17	TRBV11-2	TRBD2	TGTGCCAGCAGCACTAGACTAGCGGGGGGCACCAATTACGAGCAGTACTTC	CASSTRLAGGTNYEQYF
.	TRBJ2-2	17	TRBV11-2	TRBD1	TGTGCCAGCAGCTTAGCTTTTAGACAGGGATTTCACGGGGAGCTGTTTTTT	CASSLAFRQGFHGELFF
once	TRBJ1-1	13	TRBV19	.	TGTGCCAGTAGTATTACGGGGAACACTGAAGCTTTCTTT	CASSITGNTEAFF
.	TRBJ1-1	13	TRBV7-9	.	TGTGCCGGGAGGGGGAGACTGAACACTGAAGCTTTCTTT	CAGRGRLNTEAFF
.	TRBJ2-1	15	TRBV6-5	TRBD2	TGTGCCAGCAGTTACGCAGGACTAGTTATGTATGAGCAGTTCTTC	CASSYAGLVMYEQFF
few	TRBJ2-7	15	TRBV1	.	TGCACCAGCAGCCGAGACGACAGGGGGAAGTACGAGCAGTACTTC	CTSSRDDRGKYEQYF
.	TRBJ2-1	14	TRBV11-3	TRBD2	TGTGCCAGCAGCCCCGGGCGCGGGGGATATGAGCAGTTCTTC	CASSPGRGGYEQFF
.	TRBJ2-7	13	TRBV2	TRBD1	TGTGCCAGCAGGACAGGGAGCTCCTACGAGCAGTACTTC	CASRTGSSYEQYF
.	TRBJ1-2	13	TRBV6-5	.	TGTGCCAGCAGGGCGGCGGGAAACTATGGCTACACCTTC	CASRAAGNYGYTF
once	TRBJ2-5	15	TRBV10-1	.	TGCGCCAGCAGTGAGTCGAATCAGGGTCGGGAGACCCAGTACTTC	CASSESNQGRETQYF
once	TRBJ2-7	14	TRBV19	TRBD1	TGTGCCAGTAGTATGACAGGGGCGCCCTACGAGCAGTACTTC	CASSMTGAPYEQYF